These T cell receptor beta chains were read from a single sample in a study of T cell changes during pregnancy in multiple sclerosis. Assay used: immunoSEQ multiplex PCR; TCRdb lists only in-frame clones, some missing. The sample carries about 59,000 clones, roughly 91% recorded once. The specimen comprised peripheral blood, sampled in the second trimester of pregnancy. The receptor source for this set is a female donor with multiple sclerosis, enrolled in a pregnancy study. Both conserved end residues are part of each CDR3. The order of the fields is D gene, clone size, V gene, J gene, CDR3 protein, CDR3 DNA. The D gene is left open where the match is weak. Clone size is not always given. Where it is, it says once, few, many or a class for expanded clones.

D gene: .
clone size: few
V gene: TRBV4-3
J gene: TRBJ2-3
CDR3 protein: CASSQGPGGGQVDTQYF
CDR3 DNA: TGCGCCAGCAGCCAGGGACCTGGGGGGGGGCAGGTAGATACGCAGTATTTT

D gene: .
clone size: .
V gene: TRBV27
J gene: TRBJ2-3
CDR3 protein: CASREQIGTDTQYF
CDR3 DNA: TGTGCCAGCAGGGAGCAGATAGGCACAGATACGCAGTATTTT

D gene: TRBD1
clone size: .
V gene: TRBV5-6
J gene: TRBJ1-2
CDR3 protein: CASSSPETGHYGYTF
CDR3 DNA: TGTGCCAGCAGCTCCCCAGAGACAGGGCACTATGGCTACACCTTC

D gene: TRBD1
clone size: .
V gene: TRBV6-6
J gene: TRBJ1-1
CDR3 protein: CASSPLDRVGDEAFF
CDR3 DNA: TGTGCCAGCAGTCCTCTGGACAGGGTGGGTGATGAAGCTTTCTTT

D gene: .
clone size: once
V gene: TRBV4-2
J gene: TRBJ1-2
CDR3 protein: CASSQDRGHGWVSRGYTF
CDR3 DNA: TGTGCCAGCAGCCAAGATCGGGGACACGGTTGGGTGTCTCGTGGCTACACCTTC

D gene: TRBD2
clone size: .
V gene: TRBV4-3
J gene: TRBJ2-5
CDR3 protein: CASSPLGASGGAGRETQYF
CDR3 DNA: TGCGCCAGCAGCCCGCTGGGGGCTAGCGGGGGGGCGGGTAGAGAGACCCAGTACTTC

D gene: .
clone size: .
V gene: TRBV13
J gene: TRBJ2-3
CDR3 protein: CASSPRRGLEDTQYF
CDR3 DNA: TGTGCCAGCAGCCCTCGAAGGGGTTTAGAAGATACGCAGTATTTT

D gene: .
clone size: .
V gene: TRBV2
J gene: TRBJ1-1
CDR3 protein: CASSVGGSHTEAFF
CDR3 DNA: TGTGCCAGTTCTGTTGGAGGCAGCCACACTGAAGCTTTCTTT

D gene: .
clone size: .
V gene: TRBV5-6
J gene: TRBJ2-5
CDR3 protein: CASSLYRRQETQYF
CDR3 DNA: TGTGCCAGCAGCTTGTATCGCAGACAAGAGACCCAGTACTTC

D gene: .
clone size: .
V gene: TRBV19
J gene: TRBJ1-5
CDR3 protein: CASSTAPARSRQPQHF
CDR3 DNA: TGTGCCAGTAGTACAGCGCCGGCGCGTTCTCGACAGCCCCAGCATTTT

D gene: TRBD1
clone size: .
V gene: TRBV7-2
J gene: TRBJ2-3
CDR3 protein: CASSLARQGAQYF
CDR3 DNA: TGTGCCAGCAGCTTAGCGAGACAGGGAGCGCAGTATTTT

D gene: .
clone size: .
V gene: TRBV5-6
J gene: TRBJ1-1
CDR3 protein: CASSVTGTPSPQAFF
CDR3 DNA: TGTGCCAGCAGCGTAACCGGGACACCATCCCCACAAGCTTTCTTT

D gene: .
clone size: .
V gene: TRBV30
J gene: TRBJ1-2
CDR3 protein: CAWNRDFNYGYTF
CDR3 DNA: TGTGCCTGGAATCGGGACTTTAACTATGGCTACACCTTC

D gene: .
clone size: .
V gene: TRBV7-9
J gene: TRBJ1-1
CDR3 protein: CASSYSGLRNTEAFF
CDR3 DNA: TGTGCCAGCAGCTATAGTGGACTTAGGAACACTGAAGCTTTCTTT

D gene: .
clone size: .
V gene: TRBV6-1
J gene: TRBJ2-7
CDR3 protein: CASSEAGLANEQYF
CDR3 DNA: TGTGCCAGCAGTGAAGCTGGGCTAGCTAACGAGCAGTACTTC

D gene: .
clone size: .
V gene: TRBV15
J gene: TRBJ1-3
CDR3 protein: CATSRDVGVGNTIYF
CDR3 DNA: TGTGCCACCAGCAGAGATGTCGGGGTTGGAAACACCATATATTTT

D gene: .
clone size: .
V gene: TRBV19
J gene: TRBJ2-5
CDR3 protein: CASSEDLGQTQYF
CDR3 DNA: TGTGCCAGTAGTGAGGATCTGGGGCAGACCCAGTACTTC

D gene: TRBD1
clone size: .
V gene: TRBV2
J gene: TRBJ1-6
CDR3 protein: CASSGDSSYNSPLHF
CDR3 DNA: TGTGCCAGCAGTGGGGACAGTTCATATAATTCACCCCTCCACTTT

D gene: .
clone size: .
V gene: TRBV9
J gene: TRBJ1-3
CDR3 protein: CASSVEYSGNTIYF
CDR3 DNA: TGTGCCAGCAGCGTAGAATACTCTGGAAACACCATATATTTT

D gene: TRBD1
clone size: .
V gene: TRBV29-1
J gene: TRBJ2-5
CDR3 protein: CSVSGTAQETQYF
CDR3 DNA: TGCAGCGTTTCTGGGACAGCCCAAGAGACCCAGTACTTC

D gene: .
clone size: few
V gene: TRBV28
J gene: TRBJ2-1
CDR3 protein: CASHEPATGNEQFF
CDR3 DNA: TGTGCCAGCCATGAACCTGCCACGGGGAATGAGCAGTTCTTC

D gene: TRBD2
clone size: .
V gene: TRBV2
J gene: TRBJ2-3
CDR3 protein: CASSESGAPPKPQYF
CDR3 DNA: TGTGCCAGCAGTGAAAGCGGGGCCCCCCCTAAGCCGCAGTATTTT

D gene: .
clone size: .
V gene: TRBV7-3
J gene: TRBJ2-5
CDR3 protein: CASSPKGLNRDGETQYF
CDR3 DNA: TGTGCCAGCAGCCCTAAGGGGCTTAACAGGGACGGTGAGACCCAGTACTTC

D gene: .
clone size: .
V gene: TRBV5-1
J gene: TRBJ1-6
CDR3 protein: CASSPRELYNSPLHF
CDR3 DNA: TGCGCCAGCAGCCCCCGGGAGTTATATAATTCACCCCTCCACTTT

D gene: TRBD1
clone size: .
V gene: TRBV5-1
J gene: TRBJ2-7
CDR3 protein: CASSLGPRTGGMLQYF
CDR3 DNA: TGCGCCAGCAGCTTGGGCCCCCGGACAGGGGGGATGTTACAGTACTTC

D gene: TRBD1
clone size: .
V gene: TRBV30
J gene: TRBJ2-5
CDR3 protein: CAWSEGQGLGETQYF
CDR3 DNA: TGTGCCTGGAGTGAGGGACAGGGGCTGGGGGAGACCCAGTACTTC

D gene: .
clone size: .
V gene: TRBV12-5
J gene: TRBJ1-5
CDR3 protein: CASGLYAGSNQPQHF
CDR3 DNA: TGTGCTAGTGGTTTGTATGCCGGTAGCAATCAGCCCCAGCATTTT

D gene: .
clone size: .
V gene: TRBV28
J gene: TRBJ2-3
CDR3 protein: CASSPSTSSATDTQYF
CDR3 DNA: TGTGCCAGCAGCCCGTCTACTAGTAGTGCGACAGATACGCAGTATTTT

D gene: TRBD1
clone size: .
V gene: TRBV7-2
J gene: TRBJ1-1
CDR3 protein: CASSLAGGAPEAFF
CDR3 DNA: TGTGCCAGCAGCTTAGCAGGGGGCGCCCCTGAAGCTTTCTTT

D gene: TRBD1
clone size: .
V gene: TRBV28
J gene: TRBJ1-1
CDR3 protein: CASREIDRGGSTEAFF
CDR3 DNA: TGTGCCAGCAGGGAGATTGACAGGGGGGGATCCACTGAAGCTTTCTTT

D gene: .
clone size: .
V gene: TRBV18
J gene: TRBJ1-1
CDR3 protein: CASPMRAGDTEAFF
CDR3 DNA: TGTGCCAGCCCCATGAGGGCGGGTGACACTGAAGCTTTCTTT

D gene: .
clone size: .
V gene: TRBV2
J gene: TRBJ2-1
CDR3 protein: CASSPQGLHNEQFF
CDR3 DNA: TGTGCCAGCAGTCCACAGGGCTTACACAATGAGCAGTTCTTC

D gene: .
clone size: .
V gene: TRBV2
J gene: TRBJ2-7
CDR3 protein: CASHVDGSSYEQYF
CDR3 DNA: TGTGCCAGCCACGTGGACGGGAGCTCCTACGAGCAGTACTTC

D gene: TRBD2
clone size: .
V gene: TRBV7-6
J gene: TRBJ2-2
CDR3 protein: CASSLAQLAGGEPNTGELFF
CDR3 DNA: TGTGCCAGCAGCTTAGCGCAGCTAGCGGGGGGTGAACCGAACACCGGGGAGCTGTTTTTT

D gene: .
clone size: once
V gene: TRBV10-3
J gene: TRBJ2-1
CDR3 protein: CAIGGTAPYNEQFF
CDR3 DNA: TGTGCCATCGGCGGGACTGCGCCCTACAATGAGCAGTTCTTC

D gene: .
clone size: .
V gene: TRBV19
J gene: TRBJ1-3
CDR3 protein: CASSAGFSGNTIYF
CDR3 DNA: TGTGCCAGTAGTGCAGGCTTCTCTGGAAACACCATATATTTT

D gene: TRBD2
clone size: .
V gene: TRBV5-1
J gene: TRBJ2-5
CDR3 protein: CASSPLAGGSRETQYF
CDR3 DNA: TGCGCCAGCAGCCCACTAGCGGGGGGCAGTCGAGAGACCCAGTACTTC

D gene: TRBD1
clone size: few
V gene: TRBV4-1
J gene: TRBJ1-3
CDR3 protein: CASSLGQGPNSGNTIYF
CDR3 DNA: TGCGCCAGCAGTCTTGGACAGGGGCCCAACTCTGGAAACACCATATATTTT

D gene: .
clone size: .
V gene: TRBV25-1
J gene: TRBJ2-7
CDR3 protein: CASSELGGRRYEQYF
CDR3 DNA: TGTGCCAGCAGTGAATTGGGGGGACGGAGGTACGAGCAGTACTTC

D gene: .
clone size: .
V gene: TRBV7-2
J gene: TRBJ1-5
CDR3 protein: CASRLVSNQPQHF
CDR3 DNA: TGTGCCAGCCGACTTGTTAGCAATCAGCCCCAGCATTTT

D gene: TRBD1
clone size: .
V gene: TRBV27
J gene: TRBJ1-6
CDR3 protein: CVNAAGGSPLHF
CDR3 DNA: TGTGTCAATGCGGCAGGGGGATCACCCCTCCACTTT

D gene: TRBD1
clone size: .
V gene: TRBV18
J gene: TRBJ1-2
CDR3 protein: CASSPAGGRGGYTF
CDR3 DNA: TGTGCCAGCTCACCGGCAGGGGGCCGAGGGGGCTACACCTTC

D gene: .
clone size: .
V gene: TRBV6-1
J gene: TRBJ2-3
CDR3 protein: CASSEPPGGTDTQYF
CDR3 DNA: TGTGCCAGCAGTGAGCCCCCGGGGGGCACAGATACGCAGTATTTT

D gene: .
clone size: once
V gene: TRBV5-5
J gene: TRBJ1-5
CDR3 protein: CASSWAGGNQPQHF
CDR3 DNA: TGTGCCAGCAGCTGGGCAGGGGGCAATCAGCCCCAGCATTTT